This T cell receptor (beta chain) stems from a study of cytomegalovirus exposure and HLA in healthy donors. Study findings and constraints: Immune exposure information available was restricted to CMV serostatus. Follow-up analysis found HLA locus-dependent TCR association rates, highest for DRB1 and lowest for HLA-C. A list of 150 or so TCR beta chains associated with cytomegalovirus was given.

13 Jbeta primers and 60 Vbeta primers were used for the PCR. Per the original methods: In a later analysis, the count reached 74 million or so unique TCR beta chains, with 9 million to 11 million shared. Here immunoSEQ multiplex PCR was the method, and the copy in TCRdb shows in-frame clones only, minus some. Clone size and the V and J calls come from that table; the DNA yielded D and trimming. The data hold 150,000 to 250,000 clones, with around 80% observed a single time. V gave up 1 base and J gave up 10 bases, with 8 bases separating them. The CDR3 has 12 residues. The V gene's germline CDR1 is SGHVS and CDR2 FNYEAQ. A word on this clone: Its antigen is unknown.

The TCR sequence derives from a woman aged 25 to 45 in good health and CMV-seropositive. What was sequenced was PBMCs. The chain carries TRBV7-6 and TRBJ2-1, with D possibly matching TRBD2 (6 bases). CDR3 protein: CASSLVSGEQFF. The CDR3, as DNA: TGTGCCAGCAGCTTAGTGAGCGGGGAGCAGTTCTTC.